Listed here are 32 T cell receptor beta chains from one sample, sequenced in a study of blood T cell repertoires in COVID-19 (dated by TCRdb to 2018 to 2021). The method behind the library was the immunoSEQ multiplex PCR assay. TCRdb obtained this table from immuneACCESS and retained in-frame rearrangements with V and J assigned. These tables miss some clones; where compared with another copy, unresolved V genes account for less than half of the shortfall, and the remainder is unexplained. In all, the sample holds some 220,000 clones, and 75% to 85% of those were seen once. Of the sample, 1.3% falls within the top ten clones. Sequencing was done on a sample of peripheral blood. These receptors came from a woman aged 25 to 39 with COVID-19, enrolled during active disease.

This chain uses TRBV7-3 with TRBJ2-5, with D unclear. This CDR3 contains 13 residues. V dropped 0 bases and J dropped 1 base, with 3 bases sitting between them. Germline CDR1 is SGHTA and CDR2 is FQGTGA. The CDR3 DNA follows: TGTGCCAGCAGCTTAACCCTCCAAGAGACCCAGTACTTC. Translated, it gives CASSLTLQETQYF.

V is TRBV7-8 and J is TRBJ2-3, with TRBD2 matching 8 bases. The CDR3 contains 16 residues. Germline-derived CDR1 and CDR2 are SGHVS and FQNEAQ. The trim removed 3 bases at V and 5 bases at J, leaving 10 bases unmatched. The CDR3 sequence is CASSLPGRGAKDTQYF. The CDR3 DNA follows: TGTGCCAGCAGCTTGCCCGGGAGGGGGGCAAAAGATACGCAGTATTTT.

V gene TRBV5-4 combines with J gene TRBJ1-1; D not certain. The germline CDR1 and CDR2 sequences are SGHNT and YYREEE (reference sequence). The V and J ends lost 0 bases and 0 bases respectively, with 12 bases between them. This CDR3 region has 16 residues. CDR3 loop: CASSLEWSGMNTEAFF. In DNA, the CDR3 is TGTGCCAGCAGCTTGGAATGGTCAGGTATGAACACTGAAGCTTTCTTT.

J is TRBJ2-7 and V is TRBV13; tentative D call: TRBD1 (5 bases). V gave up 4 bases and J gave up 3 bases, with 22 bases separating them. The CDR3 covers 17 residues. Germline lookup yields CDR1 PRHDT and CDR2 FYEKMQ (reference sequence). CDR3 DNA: TGTGCCAGCAGCTCGAGATCGGTAGGGGCCAGAGTCTACGAGCAGTACTTC. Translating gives CASSSRSVGARVYEQYF. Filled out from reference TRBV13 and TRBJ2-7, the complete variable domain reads AAGVIQSPRHLIKEKRETATLKCYPIPRHDTVYWYQQGPGQDPQFLISFYEKMQSDKGSIPDRFSAQQFSDYHSELNMSSLELGDSALYFCASSSRSVGARVYEQYFGPGTRLTVT.

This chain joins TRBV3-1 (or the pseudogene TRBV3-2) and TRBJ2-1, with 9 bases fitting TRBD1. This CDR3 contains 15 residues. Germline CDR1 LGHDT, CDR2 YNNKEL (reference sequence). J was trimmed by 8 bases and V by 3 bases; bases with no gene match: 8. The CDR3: CASSHPGTGPDEQFF. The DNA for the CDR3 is TGTGCCAGCAGCCACCCCGGGACAGGGCCCGATGAGCAGTTCTTC.

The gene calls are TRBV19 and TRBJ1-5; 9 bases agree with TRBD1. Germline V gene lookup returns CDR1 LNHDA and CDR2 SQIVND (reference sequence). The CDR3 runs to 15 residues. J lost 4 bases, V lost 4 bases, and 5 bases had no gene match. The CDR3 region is CASSRGQGGNQPQHF. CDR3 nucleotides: TGTGCCAGTAGTAGGGGACAGGGAGGTAATCAGCCCCAGCATTTT.

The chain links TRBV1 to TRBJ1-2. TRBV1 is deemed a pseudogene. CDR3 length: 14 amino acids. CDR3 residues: CTSSQGRVNYGYTF. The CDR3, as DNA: TGCACCAGCAGCCAAGGGAGGGTGAACTATGGCTACACCTTC.

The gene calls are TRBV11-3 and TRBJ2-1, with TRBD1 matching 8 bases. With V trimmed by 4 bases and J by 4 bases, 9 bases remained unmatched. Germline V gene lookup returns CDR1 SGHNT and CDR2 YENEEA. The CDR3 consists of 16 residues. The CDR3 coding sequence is TGTGCCAGCAGCTCTTCAGGGGGCCTTTATTACAATGAGCAGTTCTTC. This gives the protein CASSSSGGLYYNEQFF.

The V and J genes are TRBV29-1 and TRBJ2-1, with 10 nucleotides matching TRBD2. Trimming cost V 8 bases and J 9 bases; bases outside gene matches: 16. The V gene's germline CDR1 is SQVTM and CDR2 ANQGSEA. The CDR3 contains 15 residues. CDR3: CSPTSLAGVFGEQFF. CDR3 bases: TGCAGCCCTACCTCTCTAGCGGGAGTCTTCGGTGAGCAGTTCTTC.

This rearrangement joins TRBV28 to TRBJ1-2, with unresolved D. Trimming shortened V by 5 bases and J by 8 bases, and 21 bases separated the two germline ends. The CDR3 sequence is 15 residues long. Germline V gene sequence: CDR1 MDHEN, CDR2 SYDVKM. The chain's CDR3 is CASSQSLTRRSGYTF. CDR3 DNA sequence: TGTGCCAGCAGTCAAAGCTTGACTCGACGGTCGGGCTACACCTTC.

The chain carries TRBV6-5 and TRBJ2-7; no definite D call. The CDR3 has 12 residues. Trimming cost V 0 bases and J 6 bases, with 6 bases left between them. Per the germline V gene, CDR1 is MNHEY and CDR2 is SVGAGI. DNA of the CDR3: TGTGCCAGCAGTTACTCTTCGGGCGAGCAGTACTTC. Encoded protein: CASSYSSGEQYF.

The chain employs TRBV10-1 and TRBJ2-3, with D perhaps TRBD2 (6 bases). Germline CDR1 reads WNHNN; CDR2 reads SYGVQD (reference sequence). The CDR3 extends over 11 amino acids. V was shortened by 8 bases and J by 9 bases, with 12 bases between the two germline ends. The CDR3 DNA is TGCGCCAGCCCAATCCGGGGGACGCAGTATTTT. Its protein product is CASPIRGTQYF.

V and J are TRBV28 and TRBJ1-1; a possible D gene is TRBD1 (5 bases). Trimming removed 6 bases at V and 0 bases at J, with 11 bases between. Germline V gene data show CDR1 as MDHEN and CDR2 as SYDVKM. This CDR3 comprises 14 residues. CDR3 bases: TGTGCCAGCAGCCGGACGGACATGAACACTGAAGCTTTCTTT. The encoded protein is CASSRTDMNTEAFF.

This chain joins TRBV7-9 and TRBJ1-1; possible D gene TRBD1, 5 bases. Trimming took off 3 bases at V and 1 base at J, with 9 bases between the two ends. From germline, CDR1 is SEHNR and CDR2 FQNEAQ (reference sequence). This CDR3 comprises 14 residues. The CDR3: CASSFATANTEAFF. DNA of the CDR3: TGTGCCAGCAGCTTTGCGACAGCGAACACTGAAGCTTTCTTT.

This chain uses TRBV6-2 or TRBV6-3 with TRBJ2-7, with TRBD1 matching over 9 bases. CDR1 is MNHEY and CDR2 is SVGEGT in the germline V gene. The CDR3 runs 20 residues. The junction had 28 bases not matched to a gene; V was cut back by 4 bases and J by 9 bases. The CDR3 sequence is CASSFDDTEKGQGRSGMQYF. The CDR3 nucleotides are TGTGCCAGCAGTTTCGACGACACCGAAAAAGGACAGGGGCGCTCGGGGATGCAGTACTTC.

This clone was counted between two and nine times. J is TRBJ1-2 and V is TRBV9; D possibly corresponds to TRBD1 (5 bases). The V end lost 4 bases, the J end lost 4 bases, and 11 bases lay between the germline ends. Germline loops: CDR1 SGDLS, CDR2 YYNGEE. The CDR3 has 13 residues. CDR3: CASSPTTAYGYTF. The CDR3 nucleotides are TGTGCCAGCAGCCCTACGACAGCCTATGGCTACACCTTC.

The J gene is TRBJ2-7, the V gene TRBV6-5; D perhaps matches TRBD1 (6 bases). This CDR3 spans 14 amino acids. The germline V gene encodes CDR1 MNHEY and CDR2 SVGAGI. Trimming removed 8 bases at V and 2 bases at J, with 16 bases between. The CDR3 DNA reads TGTGCCAGCTCATCACAAGGGGGACCCTACGAGCAGTACTTC. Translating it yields CASSSQGGPYEQYF.

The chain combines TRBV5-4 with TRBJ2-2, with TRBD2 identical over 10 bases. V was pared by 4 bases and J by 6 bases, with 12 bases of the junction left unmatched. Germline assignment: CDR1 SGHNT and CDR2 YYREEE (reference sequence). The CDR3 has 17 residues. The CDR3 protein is CASSPPASGSGAGELFF. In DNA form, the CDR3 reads TGTGCCAGCAGCCCGCCCGCTAGCGGGAGTGGGGCCGGGGAGCTGTTTTTT.

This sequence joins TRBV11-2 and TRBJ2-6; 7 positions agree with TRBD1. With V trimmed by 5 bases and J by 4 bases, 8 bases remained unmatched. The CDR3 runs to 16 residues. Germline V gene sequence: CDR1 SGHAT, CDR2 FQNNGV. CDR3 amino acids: CASSTRQGGGANVLTF. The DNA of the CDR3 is TGTGCCAGCAGCACAAGACAGGGCGGCGGGGCCAACGTCCTGACTTTC. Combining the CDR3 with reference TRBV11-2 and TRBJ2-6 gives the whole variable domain EAGVAQSPRYKIIEKRQSVAFWCNPISGHATLYWYQQILGQGPKLLIQFQNNGVVDDSQLPKDRFSAERLKGVDSTLKIQPAKLEDSAVYLCASSTRQGGGANVLTFGAGSRLTVL.

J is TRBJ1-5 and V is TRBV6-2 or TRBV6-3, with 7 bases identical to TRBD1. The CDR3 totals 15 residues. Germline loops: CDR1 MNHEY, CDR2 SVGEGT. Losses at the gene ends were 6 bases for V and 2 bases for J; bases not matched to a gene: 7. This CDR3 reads CASSPTGSGNQPQHF. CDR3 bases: TGTGCCAGCAGCCCGACAGGGTCAGGCAATCAGCCCCAGCATTTT.

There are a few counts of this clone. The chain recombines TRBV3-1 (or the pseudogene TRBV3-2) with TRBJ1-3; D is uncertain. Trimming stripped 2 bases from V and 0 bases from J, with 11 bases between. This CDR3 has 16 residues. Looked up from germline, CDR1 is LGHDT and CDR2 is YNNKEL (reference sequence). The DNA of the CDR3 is TGTGCCAGCAGCCAACCCTACAGCATCTCTGGAAACACCATATATTTT. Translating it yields CASSQPYSISGNTIYF.

The CDR3 reads CASSLETGMPGDTIYF. CDR3 sequence (DNA): TGTGCCAGCAGTTTGGAGACAGGGATGCCCGGAGACACCATATATTTT. This chain links TRBV28 with TRBJ1-3; 7 positions agree with TRBD1. The ends lost 3 bases at V and 8 bases at J; junction bases unmatched: 13. The V gene's germline CDR1 is MDHEN and CDR2 SYDVKM. This CDR3 contains 16 residues.

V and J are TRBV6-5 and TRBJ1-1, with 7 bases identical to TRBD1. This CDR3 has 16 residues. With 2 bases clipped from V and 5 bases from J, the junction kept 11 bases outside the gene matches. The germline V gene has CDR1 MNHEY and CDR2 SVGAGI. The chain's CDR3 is CASSYAIPGGGTEAFF. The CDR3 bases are TGTGCCAGCAGTTACGCTATTCCAGGGGGTGGTACTGAAGCTTTCTTT.

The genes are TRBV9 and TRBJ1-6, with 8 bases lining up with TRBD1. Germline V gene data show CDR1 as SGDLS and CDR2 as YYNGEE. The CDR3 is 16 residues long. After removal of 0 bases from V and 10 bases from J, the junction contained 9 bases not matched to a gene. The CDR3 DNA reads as TGTGCCAGCAGCGTAGAAGGGACAGGTCTGGGGTCACCCCTCCACTTT. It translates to CASSVEGTGLGSPLHF.

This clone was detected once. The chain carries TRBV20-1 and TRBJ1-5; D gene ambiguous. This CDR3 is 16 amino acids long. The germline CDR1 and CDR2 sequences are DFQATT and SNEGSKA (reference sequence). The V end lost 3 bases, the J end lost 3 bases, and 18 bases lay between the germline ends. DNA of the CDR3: TGCAGTGCTAGTAAGGCCCAGGCCCTTGCCAATCAGCCCCAGCATTTT. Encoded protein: CSASKAQALANQPQHF.

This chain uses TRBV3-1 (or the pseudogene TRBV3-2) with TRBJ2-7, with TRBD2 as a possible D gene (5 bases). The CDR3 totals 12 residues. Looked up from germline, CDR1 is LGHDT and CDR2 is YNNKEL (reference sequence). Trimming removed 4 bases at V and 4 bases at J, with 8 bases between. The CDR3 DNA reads TGTGCCAGCAGCCCGGGGAGTTACGAGCAGTACTTC. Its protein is CASSPGSYEQYF.

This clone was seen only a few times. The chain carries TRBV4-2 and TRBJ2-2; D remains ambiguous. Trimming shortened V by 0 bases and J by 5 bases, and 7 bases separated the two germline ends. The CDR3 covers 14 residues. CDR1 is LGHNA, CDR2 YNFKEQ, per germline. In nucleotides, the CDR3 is TGTGCCAGCAGCCAAGAGGGCCTAACCGGGGAGCTGTTTTTT. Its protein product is CASSQEGLTGELFF.

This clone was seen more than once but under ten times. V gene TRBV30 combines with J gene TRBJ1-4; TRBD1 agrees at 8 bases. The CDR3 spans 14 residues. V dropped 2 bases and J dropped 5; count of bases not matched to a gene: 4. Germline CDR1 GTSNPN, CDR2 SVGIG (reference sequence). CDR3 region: CAWSKTGENEKLFF. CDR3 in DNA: TGTGCCTGGAGTAAGACAGGGGAAAATGAAAAACTGTTTTTT. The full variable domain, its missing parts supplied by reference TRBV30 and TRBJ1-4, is SQTIHQWPATLVQPVGSPLSLECTVEGTSNPNLYWYRQAAGRGLQLLFYSVGIGQISSEVPQNLSASRPQDRQFILSSKKLLLSDSGFYLCAWSKTGENEKLFFGSGTQLSVL.

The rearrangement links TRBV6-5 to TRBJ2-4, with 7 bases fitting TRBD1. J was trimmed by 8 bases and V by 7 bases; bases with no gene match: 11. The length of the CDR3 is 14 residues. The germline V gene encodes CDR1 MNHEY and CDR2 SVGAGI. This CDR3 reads CASKWDRRIDIQYF. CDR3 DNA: TGTGCCAGCAAATGGGACAGAAGGATAGACATTCAGTACTTC.

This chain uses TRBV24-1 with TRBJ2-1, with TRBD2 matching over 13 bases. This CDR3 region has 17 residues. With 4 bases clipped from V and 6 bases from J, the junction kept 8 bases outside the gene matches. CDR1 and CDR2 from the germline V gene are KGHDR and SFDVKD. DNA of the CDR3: TGTGCCACCAGTGACTCTAAACTAGCGGGGGGGCGCAATGAGCAGTTCTTC. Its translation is CATSDSKLAGGRNEQFF.

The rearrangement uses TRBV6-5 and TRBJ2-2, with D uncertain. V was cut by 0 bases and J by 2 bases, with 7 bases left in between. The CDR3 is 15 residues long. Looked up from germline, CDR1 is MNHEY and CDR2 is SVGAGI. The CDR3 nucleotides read TGTGCCAGCAGTTACTCCTGGGCTAACACCGGGGAGCTGTTTTTT. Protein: CASSYSWANTGELFF.

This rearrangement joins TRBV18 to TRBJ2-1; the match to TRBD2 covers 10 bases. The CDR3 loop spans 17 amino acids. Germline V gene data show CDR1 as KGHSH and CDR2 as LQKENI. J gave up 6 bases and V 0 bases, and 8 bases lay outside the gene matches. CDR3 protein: CASSPPGTSAPSNEQFF. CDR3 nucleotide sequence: TGTGCCAGCTCACCACCAGGGACTAGCGCCCCTTCCAATGAGCAGTTCTTC. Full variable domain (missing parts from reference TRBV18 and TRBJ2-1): NAGVMQNPRHLVRRRGQEARLRCSPMKGHSHVYWYRQLPEEGLKFMVYLQKENIIDESGMPKERFSAEFPKEGPSILRIQQVVRGDSAAYFCASSPPGTSAPSNEQFFGPGTRLTVL.